Sequencing of this T cell receptor beta chain was carried out in a study of shared clonotypes between healthy human individuals. Trimming shortened V by 5 bases and J by 1 base, and 9 bases separated the two germline ends. The CDR3 is 14 residues long. In germline, CDR1 is SNHLY, CDR2 FYNNEI. Sequencing used immunoSEQ multiplex PCR; TCRdb keeps in-frame clones, though not all of them. The repertoire includes approximately 460,000 clones, 77% of them detected once, and around 11% sits in the top ten. Sequencing was performed on PBMCs. The chain carries TRBV2 and TRBJ2-1; D possibly corresponds to TRBD2 (6 bases). This receptor was taken from a woman between 40 and 55 years old in good health. Some clones in this sample may be carry-over from other donors' samples. The CDR3 reads CASSSSGSYNEQFF. In DNA, the CDR3 is TGTGCCAGCAGTAGTAGCGGTTCCTACAATGAGCAGTTCTTC.